These T cell receptor beta chains were read from a single sample in a study of blood T cell repertoires in COVID-19. Clones were read by immunoSEQ multiplex PCR, and TCRdb kept only the in-frame ones, dropping some. The sample lists nearly 300,000 clones, 70% to 90% occurring once. The specimen was peripheral blood. These receptors all stem from a woman in her 30s who had recovered from COVID-19. The CDR3 runs from the conserved cysteine through the conserved F or W. A D gene is named only where the DNA matches it firmly. Clone size is given for some rows only: seen once, a few or many times, or a class if the clone is expanded.

clone_size	v_call	d_call	j_call	cdr3_aa	cdr3_nt
.	TRBV6-6	TRBD1	TRBJ1-6	CASGGQGRSPLHF	TGTGCCAGCGGGGGACAGGGACGGTCACCCCTCCACTTT
.	TRBV7-8	.	TRBJ2-3	CATIKYRADTQYF	TGTGCCACAATCAAATACAGGGCAGATACGCAGTATTTT
once	TRBV3-1/TRBV3-2	TRBD1	TRBJ2-2	CASSPRGLGTGELFF	TGTGCCAGCAGCCCCAGGGGGCTGGGCACCGGGGAGCTGTTTTTT
.	TRBV7-9	TRBD2	TRBJ2-1	CASSLGLAGGSGNEQFF	TGTGCCAGCAGCTTAGGGTTAGCGGGGGGCTCGGGGAATGAGCAGTTCTTC
.	TRBV10-1	.	TRBJ2-3	CASRSGNSSTDTQYF	TGCGCCAGCAGGTCTGGTAACAGCAGCACAGATACGCAGTATTTT
.	TRBV7-3	TRBD2	TRBJ2-1	CASSLGTRTGGEQFF	TGTGCCAGCAGCTTAGGGACTAGGACGGGAGGTGAGCAGTTCTTC
.	TRBV29-1	TRBD1	TRBJ2-1	CSVRDRKIKWFF	TGCAGCGTTAGGGACAGGAAAATCAAGTGGTTCTTC
once	TRBV7-3	TRBD1	TRBJ1-2	CASSLRQGEGLYGYTF	TGTGCCAGCAGCTTACGGCAGGGGGAAGGTCTATATGGCTACACCTTC
.	TRBV11-3	TRBD1	TRBJ2-5	CASSSGQGSQETQYF	TGTGCCAGCAGCTCTGGACAGGGGTCCCAGGAGACCCAGTACTTC
.	TRBV6-2/TRBV6-3	.	TRBJ1-6	CASSQGNSPLHF	TGTGCCAGCAGCCAGGGGAATTCACCCCTCCACTTT
.	TRBV19	.	TRBJ2-2	CASSPRYSGELFF	TGTGCCAGTAGTCCCCGTTACTCCGGGGAGCTGTTTTTT
.	TRBV11-1	.	TRBJ2-1	CASSRREISYNEQFF	TGTGCCAGCAGCCGCCGGGAGATTTCCTACAATGAGCAGTTCTTC
.	TRBV19	.	TRBJ2-7	CASSQSGDEQYF	TGTGCCAGTAGTCAGTCGGGGGACGAGCAGTACTTC
.	TRBV5-1	TRBD1	TRBJ1-6	CASSLEDRWSPLHF	TGCGCCAGCAGCTTGGAGGACAGGTGGTCACCCCTCCACTTT
.	TRBV12-3/TRBV12-4	.	TRBJ1-2	CASSLGQQYGYTF	TGTGCCAGCAGCCTCGGACAGCAATATGGCTACACCTTC
.	TRBV28	.	TRBJ2-2	CASSLPGQHTWGTGELFF	TGTGCCAGCAGTTTACCCGGACAGCACACCTGGGGCACCGGGGAGCTGTTTTTT
.	TRBV12-3/TRBV12-4	.	TRBJ1-1	CASSIYSDTEAFF	TGTGCCAGCAGTATTTACTCCGACACTGAAGCTTTCTTT
.	TRBV19	.	TRBJ2-4	CASQGLLAKNIQYF	TGTGCCAGCCAGGGGTTACTAGCCAAAAACATTCAGTACTTC
.	TRBV11-2	TRBD1	TRBJ1-3	CASSPRGGPYSGNTIYF	TGTGCCAGCAGCCCCAGAGGGGGCCCTTACTCTGGAAACACCATATATTTT
once	TRBV19	TRBD1	TRBJ2-1	CASRQGTYNEQFF	TGTGCCAGCCGACAGGGAACCTACAATGAGCAGTTCTTC
.	TRBV29-1	TRBD1	TRBJ1-1	CSVERGQAAEAFF	TGCAGCGTTGAACGCGGACAGGCCGCTGAAGCTTTCTTT
.	TRBV7-2	TRBD1	TRBJ2-5	CASSLLAGGETQYF	TGTGCCAGCAGCTTATTAGCAGGGGGAGAGACCCAGTACTTC
.	TRBV27	.	TRBJ1-4	CASSALGGDFEMFF	TGTGCCAGCAGTGCCTTGGGGGGGGATTTTGAAATGTTTTTT
once	TRBV12-3/TRBV12-4	.	TRBJ1-1	CASSLRQNTEAFF	TGTGCCAGCAGTTTAAGACAGAACACTGAAGCTTTCTTT
.	TRBV6-5	.	TRBJ2-1	CASSSNRDNEQFF	TGTGCCAGCAGTTCAAACAGGGACAATGAGCAGTTCTTC
.	TRBV6-2/TRBV6-3	TRBD1	TRBJ2-7	CASSRRPGQGASYEQYF	TGTGCCAGCAGTAGACGACCGGGACAGGGGGCCTCCTACGAGCAGTACTTC
.	TRBV5-1	TRBD1	TRBJ1-2	CASSLGTTGTGHGYTF	TGCGCCAGCAGCTTGGGGACTACTGGGACAGGCCATGGCTACACCTTC
once	TRBV4-3	.	TRBJ1-1	CASSQPGGNTEAFF	TGCGCCAGCAGCCAACCGGGGGGGAACACTGAAGCTTTCTTT
.	TRBV14	TRBD1	TRBJ1-1	CASNHLPRGPNTEAFF	TGTGCCAGCAACCATCTTCCCAGGGGGCCGAACACTGAAGCTTTCTTT
.	TRBV3-1/TRBV3-2	.	TRBJ1-6	CASTRGGNSPLHF	TGTGCCAGCACCCGAGGTGGAAATTCACCCCTCCACTTT
once	TRBV28	.	TRBJ1-4	CASSFRPGLREKLFF	TGTGCCAGCAGTTTTCGTCCAGGCCTCCGGGAAAAACTGTTTTTT
.	TRBV4-1	TRBD1	TRBJ2-7	CASSQGQGSYEQYF	TGCGCCAGCAGCCAAGGACAGGGGTCCTACGAGCAGTACTTC
.	TRBV6-4	TRBD2	TRBJ2-1	CASSGKRGAYNEQFF	TGTGCCAGCAGTGGGAAGCGGGGGGCCTACAATGAGCAGTTCTTC
.	TRBV28	TRBD2	TRBJ2-1	CASHQKAGGGHGDNRFF	TGTGCCAGCCATCAAAAAGCGGGCGGGGGTCATGGTGATAATCGGTTCTTC
.	TRBV19	.	TRBJ1-1	CASSINKYTEAFF	TGTGCCAGTAGTATTAACAAGTACACTGAAGCTTTCTTT
.	TRBV12-3/TRBV12-4	TRBD2	TRBJ2-3	CASNPGGPDTQYF	TGTGCCAGCAACCCGGGGGGGCCCGATACGCAGTATTTT
.	TRBV5-1	TRBD1	TRBJ2-1	CASGTGTDNEQFF	TGCGCCAGCGGGACCGGGACAGACAATGAGCAGTTCTTC
.	TRBV15	TRBD2	TRBJ2-1	CATSRDHGTSGGVHEQFF	TGTGCCACCAGCAGAGATCATGGAACTAGCGGGGGGGTCCATGAGCAGTTCTTC
.	TRBV7-2	.	TRBJ2-7	CASSLIVENSYEQYF	TGTGCCAGCAGCTTAATCGTGGAGAATTCCTACGAGCAGTACTTC
.	TRBV28	TRBD1	TRBJ2-7	CASSFILSGTGGSYEQYF	TGTGCCAGCAGTTTCATTTTATCCGGGACAGGGGGTTCCTACGAGCAGTACTTC
.	TRBV24-1	.	TRBJ2-2	CATSDFASDSLDPNTGELFF	TGTGCCACCAGTGATTTCGCGTCAGACAGCTTAGACCCGAACACCGGGGAGCTGTTTTTT
.	TRBV28	TRBD2	TRBJ2-1	CASSFLGLAGDNEQFF	TGTGCCAGCAGTTTCCTCGGACTAGCCGGGGATAATGAGCAGTTCTTC
.	TRBV27	TRBD2	TRBJ2-3	CASSFGLAGGTDTQYF	TGTGCCAGCAGTTTTGGACTAGCGGGGGGCACAGATACGCAGTATTTT
once	TRBV7-9	.	TRBJ1-2	CASSPQALYGYTF	TGTGCCAGCAGCCCCCAGGCCCTCTATGGCTACACCTTC
.	TRBV19	.	TRBJ2-2	CASTPTGTGELFF	TGTGCCAGTACCCCAACAGGGACCGGGGAGCTGTTTTTT
.	TRBV7-2	.	TRBJ2-2	CASSLVSGGAANTGELFF	TGTGCCAGCAGCTTGGTATCGGGTGGGGCAGCGAACACCGGGGAGCTGTTTTTT
.	TRBV7-2	.	TRBJ2-7	CASSLGSVNYEQYF	TGTGCCAGCAGCTTAGGCAGTGTGAACTACGAGCAGTACTTC
.	TRBV5-1	.	TRBJ1-1	CASSLGGRKNTEAFF	TGCGCCAGCAGCTTAGGTGGCAGGAAGAACACTGAAGCTTTCTTT
.	TRBV7-6	.	TRBJ1-2	CASSLEPGQTYQGYTF	TGTGCCAGCAGCTTAGAGCCGGGACAAACCTATCAAGGCTACACCTTC
.	TRBV2	TRBD1	TRBJ2-7	CASSLWTGYEQYF	TGTGCCAGCAGTCTATGGACAGGCTACGAGCAGTACTTC
few	TRBV5-1	.	TRBJ2-7	CASSSEVSGKQYF	TGCGCCAGCAGTTCGGAGGTCTCCGGGAAGCAGTACTTC
.	TRBV28	.	TRBJ1-2	CASSPPGHRISNYGYTF	TGTGCCAGCAGTCCCCCCGGACATCGGATATCTAACTATGGCTACACCTTC
.	TRBV5-1	.	TRBJ1-2	CASSWDWVNRNYGYTF	TGCGCCAGCAGCTGGGACTGGGTAAACCGTAACTATGGCTACACCTTC
many	TRBV2	TRBD1	TRBJ2-7	CASSDTGGSFDEQYF	TGTGCCAGCAGTGATACAGGGGGTAGTTTCGACGAGCAGTACTTC
.	TRBV7-3	TRBD1	TRBJ2-5	CASSLLPGQVGGETQYF	TGTGCCAGCAGCTTATTACCGGGACAGGTGGGGGGAGAGACCCAGTACTTC
.	TRBV5-1	.	TRBJ2-3	CASSLESDTQYF	TGCGCCAGCAGCTTGGAATCGGATACGCAGTATTTT